These T cell receptor beta chains were read from a single sample in a study of blood T cell repertoires in COVID-19. Sequenced by immunoSEQ multiplex PCR; TCRdb stores in-frame clones only, minus some. Here the sample spans 200,000 to 250,000 clones, around four fifths being singletons. Source material: peripheral blood. The receptors shown here come from a woman aged 55-69 years with active or convalescent COVID-19. CDR3s include the opening cysteine and the closing phenylalanine or tryptophan. Fields, in order: J gene, V gene, clone size, D gene, CDR3 length, CDR3 protein, CDR3 DNA. D genes are given only for firm matches. The size of a clone is reported for some rows only, either as once, few or many, or as a class for expanded clones.

TRBJ1-1 TRBV11-1 - TRBD1 16 CASSLARTGVNTEAFF TGTGCCAGCAGCTTAGCGAGGACAGGAGTGAACACTGAAGCTTTCTTT
TRBJ2-4 TRBV10-2 once - 15 CASSESPGAKNIQYF TGCGCCAGCAGTGAGAGTCCGGGGGCCAAAAACATTCAGTACTTC
TRBJ1-3 TRBV18 once TRBD1 16 CASSPAGTGTGNTIYF TGTGCCAGCTCACCAGCCGGGACAGGCACTGGAAACACCATATATTTT
TRBJ2-1 TRBV21-1 - - 15 CASSKSGDTLNEQFF TGTGCCAGCAGCAAGTCGGGGGATACACTTAATGAGCAGTTCTTC
TRBJ2-7 TRBV5-1 - - 14 CASSLAGLSSEQYF TGCGCCAGCAGCTTGGCGGGACTTTCCAGCGAGCAGTACTTC
TRBJ1-2 TRBV15 - - 13 CATTEKEGGGYTF TGTGCCACCACCGAAAAGGAGGGTGGGGGCTACACCTTC
TRBJ2-4 TRBV18 - TRBD1 15 CTSSKMKDRENIQYF TGTACCAGCTCGAAAATGAAGGACAGGGAGAACATTCAGTACTTC
TRBJ1-1 TRBV21-1 - - 14 CASSTPTGYTEAFF TGTGCCAGCAGCACTCCGACAGGTTACACTGAAGCTTTCTTT
TRBJ1-2 TRBV19 - - 14 CASSHGRDNYGYTF TGTGCCAGTAGTCACGGCAGGGATAACTATGGCTACACCTTC
TRBJ1-6 TRBV6-1 few TRBD1 16 CASSAPATGNNSPLHF TGTGCCAGCAGTGCCCCGGCGACAGGGAATAATTCACCCCTCCACTTT
TRBJ2-3 TRBV27 once - 15 CASSPWDTTTDTQYF TGTGCCAGCAGTCCGTGGGACACGACCACAGATACGCAGTATTTT
TRBJ1-4 TRBV5-4 - - 13 CASSLFPLEKLFF TGTGCCAGCAGCCTTTTTCCTCTGGAAAAACTGTTTTTT
TRBJ2-7 TRBV5-1 - - 15 CASSLGGAAGGEQYF TGCGCCAGCAGTCTGGGCGGGGCCGCCGGTGGGGAGCAGTACTTC
TRBJ2-7 TRBV5-1 - TRBD2 15 CASSPWTSGIYEQYF TGCGCCAGCAGCCCGTGGACTAGCGGGATCTACGAGCAGTACTTC
TRBJ2-3 TRBV13 - TRBD1 15 CASSAGQASTDTQYF TGTGCCAGCAGCGCGGGACAGGCAAGCACAGATACGCAGTATTTT
TRBJ2-7 TRBV9 - TRBD2 13 CASSPAGGQEQYF TGTGCCAGTTCCCCAGCGGGAGGGCAAGAGCAGTACTTC
TRBJ1-2 TRBV30 - - 16 CAWSSPQKGANYGYTF TGTGCCTGGAGTAGCCCCCAGAAGGGGGCTAACTATGGCTACACCTTC
TRBJ2-6 TRBV4-2 - TRBD1 16 CASSQATGSGANVLTF TGTGCCAGCAGCCAGGCGACAGGGTCGGGGGCCAACGTCCTGACTTTC
TRBJ2-1 TRBV5-4 - TRBD2 16 CASSPGTSGSYNEQFF TGTGCCAGCAGCCCCGGGACTAGCGGATCCTACAATGAGCAGTTCTTC
TRBJ2-6 TRBV27 - - 17 CASSSPGFRSGANVLTF TGTGCCAGCAGTTCCCCGGGGTTTAGGTCTGGGGCCAACGTCCTGACTTTC
TRBJ1-1 TRBV5-1 - - 13 CASSLSGDTEAFF TGCGCCAGCAGCTTGTCGGGGGACACTGAAGCTTTCTTT
TRBJ1-1 TRBV29-1 - - 13 CSVDGAVNTEAFF TGCAGCGTTGATGGGGCAGTGAACACTGAAGCTTTCTTT
TRBJ2-1 TRBV5-6 - TRBD1 15 CASSLYSGQGSPQFF TGTGCCAGCAGCTTGTATTCGGGACAGGGAAGTCCGCAGTTCTTC
TRBJ1-2 TRBV6-5 - TRBD1 13 CASRAGGVYGYTF TGTGCCAGCCGAGCAGGGGGAGTGTATGGCTACACCTTC
TRBJ1-1 TRBV28 - - 13 CASSNNRDAEAFF TGTGCCAGCAGTAACAACAGGGACGCTGAAGCTTTCTTT
TRBJ2-5 TRBV15 - TRBD2 15 CATSRVGTNQETQYF TGTGCCACCAGCAGAGTTGGGACTAACCAAGAGACCCAGTACTTC
TRBJ1-2 TRBV6-5 - TRBD1 13 CASSTGTGFGYTF TGTGCCAGCAGTACCGGGACAGGGTTTGGCTACACCTTC